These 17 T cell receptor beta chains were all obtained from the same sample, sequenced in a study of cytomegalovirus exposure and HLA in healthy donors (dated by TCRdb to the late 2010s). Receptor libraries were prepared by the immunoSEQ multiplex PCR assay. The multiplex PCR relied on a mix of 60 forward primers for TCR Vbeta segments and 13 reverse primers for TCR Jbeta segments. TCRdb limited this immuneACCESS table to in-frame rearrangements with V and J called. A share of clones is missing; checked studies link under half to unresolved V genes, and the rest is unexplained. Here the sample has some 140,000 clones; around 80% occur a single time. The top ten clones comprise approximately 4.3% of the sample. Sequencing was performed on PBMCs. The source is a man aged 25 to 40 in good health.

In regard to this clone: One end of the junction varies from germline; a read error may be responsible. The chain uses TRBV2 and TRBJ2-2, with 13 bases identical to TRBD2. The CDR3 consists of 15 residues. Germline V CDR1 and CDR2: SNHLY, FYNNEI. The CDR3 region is CASKGTSGTTGELFF. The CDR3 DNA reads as TGTGCGAGCAAGGGGACTAGCGGGACCACCGGGGAGCTGTTTTTT.

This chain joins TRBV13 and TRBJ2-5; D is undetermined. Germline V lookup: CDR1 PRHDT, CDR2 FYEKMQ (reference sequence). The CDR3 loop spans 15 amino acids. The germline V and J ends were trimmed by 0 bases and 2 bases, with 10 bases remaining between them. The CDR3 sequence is CASSLGLWSQETQYF. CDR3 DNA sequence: TGTGCCAGCAGCTTAGGCCTGTGGAGTCAAGAGACCCAGTACTTC.

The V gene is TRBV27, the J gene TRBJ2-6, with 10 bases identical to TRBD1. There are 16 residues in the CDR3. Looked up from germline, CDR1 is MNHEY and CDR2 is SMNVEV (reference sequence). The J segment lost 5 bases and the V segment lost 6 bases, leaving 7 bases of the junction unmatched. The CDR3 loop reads CASRLTGGGRANVLTF. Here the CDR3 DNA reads TGTGCCAGCAGGCTGACAGGGGGCGGGAGGGCCAACGTCCTGACTTTC.

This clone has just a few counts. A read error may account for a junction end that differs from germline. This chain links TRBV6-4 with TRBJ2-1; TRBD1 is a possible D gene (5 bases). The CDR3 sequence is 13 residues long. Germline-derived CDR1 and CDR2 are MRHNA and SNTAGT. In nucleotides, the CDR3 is TGTGCCAGCAGTTACTCGACAGTAAATGAGCAGTTCTTC. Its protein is CASSYSTVNEQFF.

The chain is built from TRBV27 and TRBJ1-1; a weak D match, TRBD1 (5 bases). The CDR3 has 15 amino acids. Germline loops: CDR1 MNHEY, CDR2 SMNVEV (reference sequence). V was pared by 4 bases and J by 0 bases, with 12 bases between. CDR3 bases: TGTGCCAGCAGTTCTCGACGGGACTTGAACACTGAAGCTTTCTTT. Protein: CASSSRRDLNTEAFF.

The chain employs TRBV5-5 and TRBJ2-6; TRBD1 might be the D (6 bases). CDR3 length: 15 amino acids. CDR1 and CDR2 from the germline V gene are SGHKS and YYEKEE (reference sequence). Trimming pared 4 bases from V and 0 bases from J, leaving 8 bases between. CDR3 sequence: CASSVGGSGANVLTF. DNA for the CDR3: TGTGCCAGCAGCGTAGGGGGCTCTGGGGCCAACGTCCTGACTTTC. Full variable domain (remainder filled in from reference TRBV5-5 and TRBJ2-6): DAGVTQSPTHLIKTRGQQVTLRCSPISGHKSVSWYQQVLGQGPQFIFQYYEKEERGRGNFPDRFSARQFPNYSSELNVNALLLGDSALYLCASSVGGSGANVLTFGAGSRLTVL.

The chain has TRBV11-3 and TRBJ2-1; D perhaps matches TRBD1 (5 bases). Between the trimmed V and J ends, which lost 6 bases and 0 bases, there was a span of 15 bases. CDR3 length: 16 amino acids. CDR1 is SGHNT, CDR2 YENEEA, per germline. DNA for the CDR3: TGTGCCAGCAGTGAACGAGCCACAGGCTCCTACAATGAGCAGTTCTTC. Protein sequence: CASSERATGSYNEQFF.

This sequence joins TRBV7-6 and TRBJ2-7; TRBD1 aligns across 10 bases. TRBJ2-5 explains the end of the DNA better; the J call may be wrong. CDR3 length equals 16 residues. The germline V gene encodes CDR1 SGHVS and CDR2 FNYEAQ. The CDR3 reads CASSFPGQGYMETQYF. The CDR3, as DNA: TGTGCCAGCAGCTTTCCGGGACAGGGGTATATGGAGACCCAGTACTTC.

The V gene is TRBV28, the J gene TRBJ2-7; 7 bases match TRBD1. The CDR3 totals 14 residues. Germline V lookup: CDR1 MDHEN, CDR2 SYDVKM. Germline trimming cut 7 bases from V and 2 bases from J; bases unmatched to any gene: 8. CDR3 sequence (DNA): TGTGCCAGCACCCGACAGGGAACTGCCTACGAGCAGTACTTC. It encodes CASTRQGTAYEQYF.

The CDR3 is CASGFLSGSLETQYF. The CDR3 region has the DNA TGTGCCAGCGGGTTCCTTAGCGGGAGTTTGGAGACCCAGTACTTC. V gene TRBV28 combines with J gene TRBJ2-5; 9 bases line up with TRBD2. The germline V gene has CDR1 MDHEN and CDR2 SYDVKM. CDR3 size: 15 residues. V was clipped by 8 bases and J by 5 bases; unmatched bases: 12.

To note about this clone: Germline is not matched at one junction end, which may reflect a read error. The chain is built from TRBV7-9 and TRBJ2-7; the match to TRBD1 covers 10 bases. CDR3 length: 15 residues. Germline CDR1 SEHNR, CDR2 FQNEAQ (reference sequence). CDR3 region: CSSSSPGTGAYEQYF. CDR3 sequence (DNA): TGTTCCAGCAGTTCCCCCGGGACAGGGGCCTACGAGCAGTACTTC.

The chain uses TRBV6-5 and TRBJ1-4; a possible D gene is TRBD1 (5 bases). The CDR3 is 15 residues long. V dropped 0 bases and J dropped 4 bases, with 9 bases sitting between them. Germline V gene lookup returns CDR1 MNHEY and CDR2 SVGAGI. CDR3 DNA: TGTGCCAGCAGTTACTCGAGACAGATTAATGAAAAACTGTTTTTT. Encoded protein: CASSYSRQINEKLFF.

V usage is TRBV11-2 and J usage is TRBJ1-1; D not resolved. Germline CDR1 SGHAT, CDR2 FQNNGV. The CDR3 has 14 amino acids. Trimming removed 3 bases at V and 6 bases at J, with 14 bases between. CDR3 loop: CASSLELIRPEAFF. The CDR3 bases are TGTGCCAGCAGCTTGGAGCTTATCAGACCTGAAGCTTTCTTT.

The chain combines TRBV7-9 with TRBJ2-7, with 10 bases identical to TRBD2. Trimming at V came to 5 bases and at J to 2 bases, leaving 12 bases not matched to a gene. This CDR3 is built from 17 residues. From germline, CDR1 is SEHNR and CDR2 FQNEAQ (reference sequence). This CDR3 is CASSKTSGHLSPYEQYF. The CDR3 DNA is TGTGCCAGCAGCAAGACTAGCGGGCACCTGTCACCCTACGAGCAGTACTTC.

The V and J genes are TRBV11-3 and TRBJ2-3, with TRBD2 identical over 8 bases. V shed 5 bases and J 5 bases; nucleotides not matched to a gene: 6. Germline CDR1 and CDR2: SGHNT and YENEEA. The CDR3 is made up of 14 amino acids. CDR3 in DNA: TGTGCCAGCAGCCCCGGGACTAGGCGAGATACGCAGTATTTT. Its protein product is CASSPGTRRDTQYF.

The CDR3 sequence: CAWSLGVIEPQHF. CDR3 in DNA: TGTGCCTGGAGCCTCGGTGTAATTGAGCCCCAGCATTTT. This chain links TRBV30 with TRBJ1-5; D is unclear. The length of the CDR3 is 13 residues. V was clipped by 3 bases and J by 8 bases, with 14 bases between them. Germline CDR1 GTSNPN, CDR2 SVGIG (reference sequence).

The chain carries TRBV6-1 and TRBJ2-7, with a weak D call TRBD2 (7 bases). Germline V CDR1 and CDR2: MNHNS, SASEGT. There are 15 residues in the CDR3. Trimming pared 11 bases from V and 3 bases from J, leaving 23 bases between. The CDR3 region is CAAGSGGARFYEQYF. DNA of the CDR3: TGTGCCGCGGGAAGTGGGGGGGCGCGGTTCTACGAGCAGTACTTC.